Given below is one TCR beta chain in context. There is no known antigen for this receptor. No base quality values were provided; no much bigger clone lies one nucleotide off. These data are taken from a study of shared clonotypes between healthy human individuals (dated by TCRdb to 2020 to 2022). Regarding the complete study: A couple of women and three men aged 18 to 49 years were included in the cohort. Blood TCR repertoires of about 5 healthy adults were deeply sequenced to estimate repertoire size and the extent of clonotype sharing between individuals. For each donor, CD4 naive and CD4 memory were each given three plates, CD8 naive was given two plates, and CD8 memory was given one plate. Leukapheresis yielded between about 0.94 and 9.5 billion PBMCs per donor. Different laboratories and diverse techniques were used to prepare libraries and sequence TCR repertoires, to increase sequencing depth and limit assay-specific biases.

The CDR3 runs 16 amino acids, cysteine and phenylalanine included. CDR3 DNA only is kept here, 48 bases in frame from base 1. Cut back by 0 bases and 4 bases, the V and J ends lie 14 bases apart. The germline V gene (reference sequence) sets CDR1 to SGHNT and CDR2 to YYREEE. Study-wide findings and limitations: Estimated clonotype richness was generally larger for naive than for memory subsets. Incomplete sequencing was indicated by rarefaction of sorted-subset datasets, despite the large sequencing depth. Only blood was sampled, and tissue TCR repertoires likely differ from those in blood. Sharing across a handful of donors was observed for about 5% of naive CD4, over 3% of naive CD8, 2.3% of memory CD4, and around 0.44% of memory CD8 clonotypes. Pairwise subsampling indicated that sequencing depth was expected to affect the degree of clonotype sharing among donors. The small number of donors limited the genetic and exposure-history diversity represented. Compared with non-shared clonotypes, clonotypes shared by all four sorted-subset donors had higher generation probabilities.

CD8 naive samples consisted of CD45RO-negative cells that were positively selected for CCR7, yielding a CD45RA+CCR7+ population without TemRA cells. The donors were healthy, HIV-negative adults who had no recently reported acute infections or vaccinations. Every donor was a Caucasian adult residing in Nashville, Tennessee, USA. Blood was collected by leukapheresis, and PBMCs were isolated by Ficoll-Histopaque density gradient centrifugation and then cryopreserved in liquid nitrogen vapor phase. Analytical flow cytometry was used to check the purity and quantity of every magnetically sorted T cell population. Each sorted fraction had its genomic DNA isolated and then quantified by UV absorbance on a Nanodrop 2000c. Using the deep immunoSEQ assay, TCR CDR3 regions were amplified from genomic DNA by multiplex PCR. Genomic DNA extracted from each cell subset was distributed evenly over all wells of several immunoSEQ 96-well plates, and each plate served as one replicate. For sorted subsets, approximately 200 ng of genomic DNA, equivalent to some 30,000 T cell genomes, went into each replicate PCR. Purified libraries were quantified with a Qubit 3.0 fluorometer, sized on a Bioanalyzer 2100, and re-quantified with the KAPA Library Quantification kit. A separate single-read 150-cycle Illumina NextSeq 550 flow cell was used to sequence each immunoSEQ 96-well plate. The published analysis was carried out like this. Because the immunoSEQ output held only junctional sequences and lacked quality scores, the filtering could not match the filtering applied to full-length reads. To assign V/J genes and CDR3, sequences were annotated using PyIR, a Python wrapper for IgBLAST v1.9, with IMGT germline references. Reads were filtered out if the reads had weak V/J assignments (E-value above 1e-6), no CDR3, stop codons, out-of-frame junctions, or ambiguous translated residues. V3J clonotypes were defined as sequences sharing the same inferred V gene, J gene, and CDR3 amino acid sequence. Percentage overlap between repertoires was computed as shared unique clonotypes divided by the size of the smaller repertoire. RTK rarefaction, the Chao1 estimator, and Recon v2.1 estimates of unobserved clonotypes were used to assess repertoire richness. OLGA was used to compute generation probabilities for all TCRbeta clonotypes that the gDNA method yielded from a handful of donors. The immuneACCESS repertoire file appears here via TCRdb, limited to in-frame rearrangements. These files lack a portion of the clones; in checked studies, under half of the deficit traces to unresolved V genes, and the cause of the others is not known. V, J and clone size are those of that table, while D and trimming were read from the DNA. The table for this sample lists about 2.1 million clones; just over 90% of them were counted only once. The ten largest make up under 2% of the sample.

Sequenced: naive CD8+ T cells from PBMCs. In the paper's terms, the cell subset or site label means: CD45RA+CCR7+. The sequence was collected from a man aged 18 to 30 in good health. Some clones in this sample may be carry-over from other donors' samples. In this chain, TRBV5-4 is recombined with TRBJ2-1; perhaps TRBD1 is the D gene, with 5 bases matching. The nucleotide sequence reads TGTGCCAGCAGCTTGGAACAGGAGAAACCTTACAATGAGCAGTTCTTC. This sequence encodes CASSLEQEKPYNEQFF. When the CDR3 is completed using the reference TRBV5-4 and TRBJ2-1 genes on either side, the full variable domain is ETGVTQSPTHLIKTRGQQVTLRCSSQSGHNTVSWYQQALGQGPQFIFQYYREEENGRGNFPPRFSGLQFPNYSSELNVNALELDDSALYLCASSLEQEKPYNEQFFGPGTRLTVL.